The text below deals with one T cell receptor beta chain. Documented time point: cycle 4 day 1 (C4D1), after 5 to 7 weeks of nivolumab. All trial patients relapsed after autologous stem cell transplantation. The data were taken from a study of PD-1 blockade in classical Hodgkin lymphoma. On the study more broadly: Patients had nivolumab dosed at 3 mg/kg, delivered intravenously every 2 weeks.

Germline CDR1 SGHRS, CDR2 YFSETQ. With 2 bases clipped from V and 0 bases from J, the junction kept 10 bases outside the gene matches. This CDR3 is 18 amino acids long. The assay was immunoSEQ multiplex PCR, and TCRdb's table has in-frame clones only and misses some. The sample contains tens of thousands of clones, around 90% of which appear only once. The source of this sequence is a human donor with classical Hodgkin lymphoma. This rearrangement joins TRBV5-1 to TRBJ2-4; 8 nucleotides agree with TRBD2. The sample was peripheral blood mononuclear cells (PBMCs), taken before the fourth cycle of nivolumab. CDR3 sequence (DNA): TGCGCCAGCAGCTTCCGTAGCGGGGTTGAGTTAGCCAAAAACATTCAGTACTTC. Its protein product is CASSFRSGVELAKNIQYF.